This entry describes one T cell receptor (beta chain). This clonotype was recorded a few times. This clone's antigen is unknown. No much larger clonotype is one base removed from it; base qualities were not supplied. Only healthy Caucasian donors were included. Three pairs of female monozygotic twins, all aged roughly 18 to 29 years, made up the twin cohort. Positive isolation kits from Invitrogen were used to isolate CD4+ and CD8+ T cell populations. The library was made by 5' RACE. Sequenced using an Illumina HiSeq 2000. Template switching added a universal primer binding site, and the final cDNA carried a unique molecular identifier that allowed TCR cDNA molecules to be counted accurately. Specific primers in the conserved constant-segment region were used to synthesize first-strand cDNA for TCR alpha and beta chains. To control for contamination, every cDNA library was double barcoded, receiving both a SMART-Mk sample barcode and Illumina barcodes. TruSeq adapter sequences and Illumina sample barcodes were added in two successive PCR steps. Sequencing of the TCR alpha and beta cDNA libraries was done on the Illumina HiSeq platform using custom primers. In the paper's pipeline: MiGEC processed the raw reads to extract unique molecular identifiers, while MiXCR was used to determine the CDR3 positions. Recombination models were inferred per individual with the repgenHMM and IGoR tools using an EM algorithm. Shared clonotypes were analyzed with the tcR package in R, and sharing was normalized by the product of cloneset sizes. To study raw recombination without the effects of thymic and clonal selection, out-of-frame nonproductive sequences were analyzed. Using fastp at Q25 and MiXCR, TCRdb reprocessed the public reads and kept productive beta chains. Each entry is one CDR3 protein sequence, shown with its most common DNA and genes. These V and J calls originate from TCRdb's pipeline instead of the authors' own analysis. This sample gives roughly 540,000 distinct CDR3 sequences in total; less than 25% of them show up just once. About 0.91% of the sample belongs to the ten largest clones.

This specimen belongs to a study of identical twins (dated by TCRdb to the mid-2010s). Notes on the research overall: To test whether fetal clonotypes persist, the study used deep sequencing on TCR alpha and beta repertoires from monozygotic twins, unrelated adults of various ages, and cord blood. Replicate twin experiments were performed at different times using different library preparation protocols to rule out contamination.

Broad study findings and their caveats: Out-of-frame TCR alpha sharing in monozygotic twins was systematically underestimated by recombination models, whereas sharing between unrelated individuals was in agreement with the recombination models. Compared with coincidental sharing between unrelated individuals, an excess of low generation-probability sequences was observed among out-of-frame TCR alpha sequences shared between twins. Abundant cord blood beta clonotypes carried fewer insertions; young adult naive repertoires showed a weaker similar trend, while memory repertoires showed none. Because the same donors could not be followed over many years, conclusions were based on cross-sectional statistical analysis. A weaker excess of twin sharing was found in beta out-of-frame sequences because the signal-to-noise ratio was lowered by fewer shared sequences. Zero-insertion analyses could be partly confounded by invariant T cells such as MAIT and iNKT, though diverse VJ usage argued against such confounding for most clonotypes.

This sample was also put to use in a study of T cells expressing NK-cell markers. The second paper further reports: About 8 donors provided sorted CD3+CD56+NKG2C+, CD3+CD56+NKG2C- and CD3+CD56-NKG2C+ T-cell subsets, whose TCR beta-chain repertoires were profiled. Seven of the eight sequenced donors were HCMV-seropositive and one was HCMV-seronegative. To restrict sorting to alphabetaTCR-expressing T cells, an anti-gammadeltaTCR antibody was added in several experiments. In six donors, the dominant CD3+CD56+NKG2C+ clonotypes ranked among the top 10 CD8+ clonotypes, making up about 1.0-8% of CD8+ T cells. Those dominant clonotypes were again the most abundant among CD3+CD56-NKG2C+ cells in a few donors, at about 28.3-65%. It remained unclear whether the expanded NKG2C-expressing T cell clones were specific for HCMV antigens. Randomly selected healthy volunteers, three men and five women, were used as the eight sequenced donors. HCMV serostatus was determined by detecting HCMV-specific IgG in serum with a commercial ELISA kit. MIGEC was used to demultiplex reads and group reads by UMI, and MiTCR was used to assemble and quantify clonotypes. To exclude erroneous sequences, any TCR cDNA sequence not supported by at least two reads was discarded. Downstream repertoire analysis used the tcR package, and clonotypes were matched across fractions by CDR3 nucleotide sequence plus V segment. Antigen specificity was annotated against VDJdb with VDJmatch, allowing one amino acid substitution in CDR3.

Sequencing was carried out using CD4+ T cells sorted from blood. The sequence derives from a woman aged 18-30 years in good health.

The CDR3: CASSLLGRAYSSTDTQYF. The nucleotides are TGTGCCAGCAGTTTATTAGGGAGGGCCTATTCTAGCACAGATACGCAGTATTTT. Rearrangement joined TRBV12-3 or TRBV12-4 to TRBJ2-3; 7 central bases correspond to TRBD2. The CDR3 has 18 amino acids, counting the end cysteine and phenylalanine. Of all the DNA, just the CDR3 is kept, 54 bases in frame from base 1. V is trimmed back by 2 bases and J by 0 bases, and the junction contains 11 bases that no gene match accounts for.